This T cell receptor beta chain was found in a study of tumor and adjacent non-tumor tissue in lung cancer. In the study overall: The patients, around 9 men and 4 to 6 women, were about 31 to 76 with stage I to III disease. Each sample yielded 3.5 million to 4.5 million productive TCRbeta reads on average. Study-wide results and limits: Top 100 clones took a larger repertoire share in normal lung. TCR diversity was significantly greater in tumor than normal lung tissue.

The V gene's germline CDR1 is MDHEN and CDR2 SYDVKM. J lost 5 bases, V lost 5 bases, and 8 bases had no gene match. The CDR3 spans 15 residues. The template was RNA from unsorted bulk tissue. TCRbeta libraries were built with three rounds of nested PCR, modified from ARM-PCR. MiXCR, applied by TCRdb to the multiplex PCR reads, yields one record per CDR3 protein. The table shows approximately 90,000 distinct CDR3 sequences, with around 65% occurring only once. This clonotype was seen a handful of times. Antigen specificity is unknown. The source is a man between 65 and 80 years old with non-small cell lung cancer. Material for sequencing was lung tumor tissue. The genes are TRBV28 and TRBJ1-5, with 8 bases that match TRBD1. The CDR3 bases are TGTGCCAGCAGTCCCAGAGGGACAGGTCATCAGCCCCAGCATTTT. Residues: CASSPRGTGHQPQHF.